This TCR beta chain was observed in a study of shared clonotypes between healthy human individuals. Study as a whole: For every donor, three CD4 naive, three CD4 memory, two CD8 naive and one CD8 memory plates were used.

The protocol was immunoSEQ multiplex PCR, while the TCRdb copy is restricted to in-frame clones and leaves out a portion. The repertoire holds roughly 2.2 million clones, with 90% to 95% as singletons. CDR1 and CDR2 from the germline V gene are MGHDK and SYGVNS. V gave up 6 bases and J gave up 12 bases; unmatched junction bases: 6. This CDR3 is 12 amino acids long. This chain uses TRBV25-1 with TRBJ2-7; 12 bases line up with TRBD1. This TCR was recovered from a man between 18 and 29 years old in good health. Some clones in this sample may be carry-over from other donors' samples. Sequencing used naive CD4+ T cells from PBMCs. This sample's subset: CD45RA+ positively selected. In DNA form, the CDR3 reads TGTGCCAGCAGCTCGGGACAGGGGGCGAGGTACTTC. Its translation: CASSSGQGARYF.